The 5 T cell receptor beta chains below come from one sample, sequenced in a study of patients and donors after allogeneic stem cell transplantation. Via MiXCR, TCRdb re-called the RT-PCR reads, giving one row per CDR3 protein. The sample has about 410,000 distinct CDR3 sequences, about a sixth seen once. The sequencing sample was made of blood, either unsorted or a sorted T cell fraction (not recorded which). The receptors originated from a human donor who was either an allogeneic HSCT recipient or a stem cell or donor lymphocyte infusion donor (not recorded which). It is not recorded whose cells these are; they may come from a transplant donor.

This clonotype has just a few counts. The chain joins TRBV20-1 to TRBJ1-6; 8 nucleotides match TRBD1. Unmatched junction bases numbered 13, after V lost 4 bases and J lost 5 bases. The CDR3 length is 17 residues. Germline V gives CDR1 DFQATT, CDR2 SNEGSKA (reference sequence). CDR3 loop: CSATSWQGAGDNSPLHF. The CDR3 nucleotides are TGCAGTGCTACCTCGTGGCAGGGGGCTGGCGATAATTCACCCCTCCACTTT.

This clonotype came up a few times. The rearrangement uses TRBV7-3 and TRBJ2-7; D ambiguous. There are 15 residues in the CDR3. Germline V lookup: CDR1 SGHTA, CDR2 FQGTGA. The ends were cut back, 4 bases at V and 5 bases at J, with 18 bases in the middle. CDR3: CASSSSGSRVDEQYF. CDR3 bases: TGTGCCAGCAGCTCATCAGGAAGTCGGGTCGACGAGCAGTACTTC. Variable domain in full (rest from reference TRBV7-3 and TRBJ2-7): GAGVSQTPSNKVTEKGKYVELRCDPISGHTALYWYRQSLGQGPEFLIYFQGTGAADDSGLPNDRFFAVRPEGSVSTLKIQRTERGDSAVYLCASSSSGSRVDEQYFGPGTRLTVT.

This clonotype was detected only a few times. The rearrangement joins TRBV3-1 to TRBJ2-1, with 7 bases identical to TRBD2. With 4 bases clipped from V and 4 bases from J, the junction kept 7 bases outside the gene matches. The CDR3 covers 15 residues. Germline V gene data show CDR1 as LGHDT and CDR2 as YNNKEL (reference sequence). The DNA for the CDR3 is TGTGCCAGCAGCCTTCGGGAGGCCCCATACAATGAGCAGTTCTTC. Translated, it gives CASSLREAPYNEQFF.

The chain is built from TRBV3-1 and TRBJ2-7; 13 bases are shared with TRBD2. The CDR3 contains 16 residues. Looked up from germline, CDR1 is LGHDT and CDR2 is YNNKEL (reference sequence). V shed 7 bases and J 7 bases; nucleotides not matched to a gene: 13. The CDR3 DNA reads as TGTGCCAGCAAACAGACTGGACTAGCGGGAGTAAAGGAGCAGTACTTC. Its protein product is CASKQTGLAGVKEQYF.

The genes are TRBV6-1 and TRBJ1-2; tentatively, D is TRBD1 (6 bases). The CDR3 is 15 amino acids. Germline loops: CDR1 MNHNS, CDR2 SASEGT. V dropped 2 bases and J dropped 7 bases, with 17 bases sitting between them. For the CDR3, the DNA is TGTGCCAGCAGTGAATCCGTGACAGGCGCGGGTGGCTACACCTTC. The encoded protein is CASSESVTGAGGYTF.